This paragraph covers one TCR beta chain sequence. Its target is unknown. Treatment indicated: about 20 received Ad26.COV2.S at low or high dose, single or two shots; 5 received placebo; per-sample allocation not given. Sample collection was performed on day 63 after the first vaccine or placebo injection. The data were obtained in a study of Ad26.COV2.S vaccination and SARS-CoV-2 variants. In the study overall: A participant enrolled in the COV1001 Ad26.COV2.S trial arm provided the sample.

TCRdb's table, derived via immunoSEQ multiplex PCR, lists solely in-frame clones and lacks some. The sample has roughly 390,000 clones; 88% are singletons. Points from the study as a whole: Breadth of non-spike TCRs did not differ between vaccinees and placebo recipients. Relative to placebo recipients, vaccine recipients exhibited elevated spike-specific TCR breadth.

This receptor was obtained from a person between 18 and 65 years old who received the Ad26.COV2.S COVID-19 vaccine or a placebo. The sequencing used peripheral blood, collected in a trial of Ad26.COV2.S vaccine versus placebo.

CDR3 sequence reads: CASRPQGASTEAFF. CDR3 DNA sequence: TGTGCCAGCAGACCCCAGGGGGCGTCCACTGAAGCTTTCTTT. The chain has TRBV5-6 and TRBJ1-1, with TRBD1 identical over 8 bases. The V gene's germline CDR1 is SGHDT and CDR2 YYEEEE. This CDR3 has 14 amino acids. The V gene end was trimmed by 5 bases and the J gene end by 4 bases; junction bases not matched to a gene: 7.